The rows below give T cell receptor beta chains drawn from one sample of a study of T cell responses to AZD1222 COVID-19 vaccine. Produced via immunoSEQ multiplex PCR; TCRdb's table is partial and in-frame only. The sample has roughly 100,000 clones, roughly 87% seen once. The sample consisted of peripheral blood, taken on day 0 of AZD1222 vaccination. The receptors were gathered from an adult in good health. The CDR3 runs from the conserved cysteine through the conserved F or W. The D gene is left open where the match is weak. Clone size is shown for a subset of rows, as once, few, many or a class of expanded clone.

CASTDSRGAYEQYF | TGTGCCAGCACCGATTCACGGGGGGCCTACGAGCAGTACTTC | TRBD2 | NA | TRBJ2-7 | TRBV7-9
CASSTQDIVRQTEQFF | TGTGCCAGCAGCACGCAAGACATCGTCCGGCAGACGGAGCAGTTCTTC | NA | NA | TRBJ2-1 | TRBV7-9
CASSYEAGGNTIYF | TGTGCCAGCAGTTACGAGGCAGGTGGAAACACCATATATTTT | NA | NA | TRBJ1-3 | TRBV6-6
CASSPLGRNTEAFF | TGTGCCAGCAGCCCTCTAGGCCGAAACACTGAAGCTTTCTTT | NA | NA | TRBJ1-1 | TRBV9
CASSIVGGNYGYTF | TGTGCCAGTAGTATAGTTGGGGGCAACTATGGCTACACCTTC | NA | NA | TRBJ1-2 | TRBV19
CASSTDAPGHTNTEAFF | TGTGCCAGTAGTACTGATGCCCCCGGACACACGAACACTGAAGCTTTCTTT | NA | once | TRBJ1-1 | TRBV19
CASSLSSGRDQPQHF | TGTGCCAGCAGCTTAAGTTCAGGGCGCGATCAGCCCCAGCATTTT | NA | NA | TRBJ1-5 | TRBV7-2
CASSIGQDYEQYF | TGTGCCAGTAGTATAGGACAGGACTACGAGCAGTACTTC | NA | NA | TRBJ2-7 | TRBV19
CASTTDSGNTIYF | TGTGCCAGTACGACAGACTCTGGAAACACCATATATTTT | NA | few | TRBJ1-3 | TRBV19
CASSGTPNEKLFF | TGTGCCAGTTCCGGGACACCTAATGAAAAACTGTTTTTT | NA | NA | TRBJ1-4 | TRBV28
CASSITGGPSSNQPQHF | TGTGCCAGTAGTATCACCGGGGGGCCATCTAGCAATCAGCCCCAGCATTTT | NA | NA | TRBJ1-5 | TRBV19
CATTRETGNSPLHF | TGTGCCACCACCCGTGAGACAGGAAATTCACCCCTCCACTTT | NA | NA | TRBJ1-6 | TRBV15
CASSHLTGRLSYNEQFF | TGTGCCAGCAGCCACTTGACAGGCCGACTCTCCTACAATGAGCAGTTCTTC | NA | NA | TRBJ2-1 | TRBV14
CASSSGFSGANVLTF | TGTGCCAGCAGTTCGGGGTTCTCTGGGGCCAACGTCCTGACTTTC | NA | NA | TRBJ2-6 | TRBV2
CASSLVLGAEAFF | TGTGCCAGCAGTTTGGTCTTGGGGGCGGAAGCTTTCTTT | NA | NA | TRBJ1-1 | TRBV28